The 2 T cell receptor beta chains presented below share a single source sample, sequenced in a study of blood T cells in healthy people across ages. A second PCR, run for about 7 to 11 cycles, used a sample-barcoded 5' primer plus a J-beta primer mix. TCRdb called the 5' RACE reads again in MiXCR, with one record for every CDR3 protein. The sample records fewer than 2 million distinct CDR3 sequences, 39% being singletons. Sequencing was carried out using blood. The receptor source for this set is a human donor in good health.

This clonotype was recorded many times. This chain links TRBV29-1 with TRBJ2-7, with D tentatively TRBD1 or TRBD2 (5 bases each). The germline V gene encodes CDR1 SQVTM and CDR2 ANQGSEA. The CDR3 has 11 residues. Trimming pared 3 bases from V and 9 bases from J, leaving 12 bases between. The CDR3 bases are TGCAGCGTTGAGTCCAGGGCGGGGCAGTACTTC. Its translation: CSVESRAGQYF.

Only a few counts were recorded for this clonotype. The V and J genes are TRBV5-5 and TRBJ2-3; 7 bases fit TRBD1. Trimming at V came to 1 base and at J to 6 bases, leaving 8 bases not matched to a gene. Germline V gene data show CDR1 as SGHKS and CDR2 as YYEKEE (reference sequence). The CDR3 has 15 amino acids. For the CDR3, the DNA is TGTGCCAGCAGCTTGAGCCCCACAGGGGTTGATACGCAGTATTTT. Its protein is CASSLSPTGVDTQYF.